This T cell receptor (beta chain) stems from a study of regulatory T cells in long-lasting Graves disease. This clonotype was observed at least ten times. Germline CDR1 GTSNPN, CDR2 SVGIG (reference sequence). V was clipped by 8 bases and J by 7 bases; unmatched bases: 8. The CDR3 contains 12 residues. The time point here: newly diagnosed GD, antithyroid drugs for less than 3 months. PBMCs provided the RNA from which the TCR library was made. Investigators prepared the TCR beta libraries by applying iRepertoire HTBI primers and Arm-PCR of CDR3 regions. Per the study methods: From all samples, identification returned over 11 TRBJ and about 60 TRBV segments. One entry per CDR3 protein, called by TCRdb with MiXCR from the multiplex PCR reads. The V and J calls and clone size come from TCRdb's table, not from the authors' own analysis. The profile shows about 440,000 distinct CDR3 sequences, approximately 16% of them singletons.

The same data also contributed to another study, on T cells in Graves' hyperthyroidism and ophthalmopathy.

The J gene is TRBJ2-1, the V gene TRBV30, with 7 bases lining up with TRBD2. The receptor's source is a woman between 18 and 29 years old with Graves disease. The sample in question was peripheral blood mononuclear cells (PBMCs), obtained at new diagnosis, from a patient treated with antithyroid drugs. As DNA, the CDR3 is TGTGCCGGGGACTACCAGCTGAATGAGCAGTTCTTC. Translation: CAGDYQLNEQFF.